Each of the 24 T cell receptor beta chains below was sequenced from the same sample in a study of T cells in Graves' hyperthyroidism and ophthalmopathy. There were TCR beta CDR3 regions amplified from RNA transcripts. Carried out on the TCR CDR3, a first-round RT-PCR used the HTBI primer set. Each CDR3 protein gets one entry after TCRdb re-called the multiplex PCR reads with MiXCR. The data contain nearly 600,000 distinct CDR3 sequences, around 14% of them singletons. The sample was blood. The receptors come from a woman under 40 with Graves' hyperthyroidism that later progressed to Graves' ophthalmopathy.

This clonotype was detected ten times or more. The chain employs TRBV30 and TRBJ2-3; 9 bases are shared with TRBD2. This CDR3 region has 14 residues. CDR1 and CDR2 (germline): GTSNPN, SVGIG (reference sequence). With V trimmed by 6 bases and J by 6 bases, 10 bases remained unmatched. CDR3 nucleotide sequence: TGTGCCTGCACCGAGCGGGCGGGGGGGGATACGCAGTATTTT. Its protein is CACTERAGGDTQYF.

The table lists this clonotype with many counts. DNA for the CDR3: TGCAGCGTTACCTGGGGGAGGTCCCCAAAAGAGACCCAGTACTTC. Translation gives CSVTWGRSPKETQYF. The rearrangement links TRBV29-1 to TRBJ2-5, with TRBD2 as a possible D gene (6 bases). Per germline, CDR1 SQVTM and CDR2 ANQGSEA. This CDR3 has 15 residues. V was trimmed by 5 bases and J by 3 bases, leaving 19 bases between them.

This clonotype was recorded many times. The chain has TRBV5-1 and TRBJ2-5; 8 positions match TRBD1. Looked up from germline, CDR1 is SGHRS and CDR2 is YFSETQ. The CDR3 has 14 residues. Trimming removed 2 bases from V and 5 bases from J; junction bases left unmatched: 5. The CDR3 DNA follows: TGCGCCAGCAGCTTCGGACAGGGAACGGAGACCCAGTACTTC. Residues: CASSFGQGTETQYF.

This clonotype was seen repeatedly, ten times or more. This chain uses TRBV5-1 with TRBJ2-7; 11 nucleotides match TRBD2. CDR1 and CDR2 from the germline V gene are SGHRS and YFSETQ. The CDR3 is made up of 18 amino acids. Germline trimming cut 4 bases from V and 5 bases from J; bases unmatched to any gene: 17. This chain's CDR3 is CASSLLTGLAVAVDEQYF. DNA of the CDR3: TGCGCCAGCAGCCTGCTAACGGGACTAGCGGTTGCAGTAGACGAGCAGTACTTC.

This clonotype came up many times. The chain has TRBV12-3 or TRBV12-4 and TRBJ1-5; a possible D gene is TRBD1 (5 bases). The CDR3 extends over 13 amino acids. Deletions cut 5 bases from V and 11 bases from J, with 16 bases between. The CDR3 DNA follows: TGTGCCAGCAGTCGGGCAGGGTACCCGGCCCAGCATTTT. Translating gives CASSRAGYPAQHF.

This clonotype was counted many times. As DNA, the CDR3 is TGTGCCACCAGCAGAGCTGGGTACCAAGAGACCCAGTACTTC. Protein sequence: CATSRAGYQETQYF. V gene TRBV15 combines with J gene TRBJ2-5; no reliable D call. The CDR3 runs 14 residues. Germline loops: CDR1 LNHNV, CDR2 YYDKDF (reference sequence). V gave up 1 base and J gave up 0 bases, with 6 bases separating them. Drawing the rest from reference TRBV15 and TRBJ2-5, the complete variable domain is DAMVIQNPRYQVTQFGKPVTLSCSQTLNHNVMYWYQQKSSQAPKLLFHYYDKDFNNEADTPDNFQSRRPNTSFCFLDIRSPGLGDTAMYLCATSRAGYQETQYFGPGTRLLVL.

This clonotype was seen many times. As DNA, the CDR3 is TGTGCCAGCAGGGAAGGATGGGTTAACACTGAAGCTTTCTTT. The encoded protein is CASREGWVNTEAFF. The rearrangement joins TRBV13 to TRBJ1-1; D unresolved. CDR1 is PRHDT, CDR2 FYEKMQ, per germline (reference sequence). CDR3 size: 14 residues. V was clipped by 6 bases and J by 2 bases, with 13 bases between them.

This clonotype was seen only a few times. The rearrangement uses TRBV5-1 and TRBJ2-5; 7 positions match TRBD2. This CDR3 contains 16 residues. Germline CDR1 and CDR2: SGHRS and YFSETQ. With V trimmed by 0 bases and J by 4 bases, 9 bases remained unmatched. The CDR3 loop is CASSLAQAGRGETQYF. In DNA form, the CDR3 reads TGCGCCAGCAGCTTGGCCCAAGCGGGGAGGGGAGAGACCCAGTACTTC.

The sample holds many counts of this clonotype. CDR3 loop: CASRPRDSLYEQYF. The CDR3 nucleotides are TGCGCCAGCAGACCCCGGGACAGCCTCTACGAGCAGTACTTC. The V call is TRBV10-2, the J call TRBJ2-7, with 7 bases aligning to TRBD1. Germline V lookup: CDR1 WSHSY, CDR2 SAAADI. V was clipped by 6 bases and J by 3 bases; unmatched bases: 8. The length of the CDR3 is 14 residues.

This clonotype occurred many times. CDR3 loop: CASSGGKETQYF. The CDR3, as DNA: TGCGCCAGCAGCGGGGGGAAAGAGACCCAGTACTTC. The rearrangement uses TRBV5-1 and TRBJ2-5, with TRBD2 as a possible D gene (6 bases). Trimming took 4 bases from V and 3 from J, leaving 7 bases between them. The CDR3 consists of 12 residues. CDR1 and CDR2 (germline): SGHRS, YFSETQ. Complete variable domain (other parts from reference TRBV5-1 and TRBJ2-5): KAGVTQTPRYLIKTRGQQVTLSCSPISGHRSVSWYQQTPGQGLQFLFEYFSETQRNKGNFPGRFSGRQFSNSRSEMNVSTLELGDSALYLCASSGGKETQYFGPGTRLLVL.

This clonotype was seen a handful of times. This rearrangement joins TRBV25-1 to TRBJ1-1, with D possibly TRBD1 on 5 matching bases. Germline CDR1 and CDR2: MGHDK and SYGVNS. The V end was cut by 3 bases, the J end by 3 bases, with 5 bases between. The CDR3 spans 12 residues. The CDR3 is CASSEGHTEAFF. Written as DNA, the CDR3 is TGTGCCAGCAGTGAGGGACACACTGAAGCTTTCTTT. The entire variable domain, with the rest obtained from reference TRBV25-1 and TRBJ1-1, is as follows: EADIYQTPRYLVIGTGKKITLECSQTMGHDKMYWYQQDPGMELHLIHYSYGVNSTEKGDLSSESTVSRIRTEHFPLTLESARPSHTSQYLCASSEGHTEAFFGQGTRLTVV.

The genes are TRBV19 and TRBJ2-2; 8 bases align to TRBD2. The CDR3 spans 17 residues. The germline V gene has CDR1 LNHDA and CDR2 SQIVND (reference sequence). J was trimmed by 5 bases and V by 5 bases; bases with no gene match: 13. CDR3 protein: CASSPRRVAGRTGELFF. The CDR3 DNA reads TGTGCCAGTAGTCCCCGTCGGGTAGCGGGAAGGACCGGGGAGCTGTTTTTT.

The table lists this clonotype with a few counts. The V gene is TRBV19, the J gene TRBJ1-1; D is ambiguous. CDR3 length equals 15 residues. From germline, CDR1 is LNHDA and CDR2 SQIVND (reference sequence). V gave up 3 bases and J gave up 1 base, with 12 bases separating them. The CDR3 reads CASSISVERNTEAFF. CDR3 coding DNA: TGTGCCAGTAGTATTAGTGTAGAGAGGAACACTGAAGCTTTCTTT.

The table lists this clonotype with many counts. The chain recombines TRBV30 with TRBJ2-3; D is unresolved. The CDR3 covers 14 residues. V lost 0 bases to trimming and J lost 3 bases, with 10 bases between them. Germline CDR1 is GTSNPN and CDR2 is SVGIG (reference sequence). The CDR3 sequence is CAWSVDRVTDTQYF. The CDR3 DNA is TGTGCCTGGAGTGTGGATAGAGTGACAGATACGCAGTATTTT.

This clonotype has a count of ten or more. V gene TRBV10-3 combines with J gene TRBJ2-1, with D hard to call. Per germline, CDR1 ENHRY and CDR2 SYGVKD. V shed 5 bases and J shed 5 bases, with 10 bases lying between them. The CDR3 is made up of 13 amino acids. CDR3 sequence: CAISTAWDNEQFF. The DNA of the CDR3 is TGTGCCATCAGTACCGCTTGGGACAATGAGCAGTTCTTC.

This clonotype was seen a handful of times. The chain employs TRBV6-1 and TRBJ1-6, with TRBD1 matching 10 bases. The J segment lost 10 bases and the V segment lost 6 bases, leaving 9 bases of the junction unmatched. Germline V lookup: CDR1 MNHNS, CDR2 SASEGT. CDR3 size: 15 residues. CDR3 loop: CASRTGTGARSPLHF. CDR3 DNA: TGTGCCAGCAGAACCGGGACAGGGGCACGATCACCCCTCCACTTT.

This clonotype has a count of ten or more. V usage is TRBV29-1 and J usage is TRBJ2-3; no firm D call. This CDR3 region has 12 residues. Germline assignment: CDR1 SQVTM and CDR2 ANQGSEA. Deletions cut 0 bases from V and 7 bases from J, with 8 bases between. CDR3 coding DNA: TGCAGCGTTGAAGATAGTAGGTATACGCAGTATTTT. Its translation: CSVEDSRYTQYF.

Note on this clonotype: This may arise from a read error, as a much more abundant clone is one base away. The chain uses TRBV28 and TRBJ1-4, with TRBD1 as a possible D gene (5 bases). The CDR3 length is 12 residues. From germline, CDR1 is MDHEN and CDR2 SYDVKM. Here the CDR3 reads CASRGRGEKLVF. The CDR3 nucleotides are TGTGCCAGCAGGGGTAGGGGTGAAAAACTGGTTTTT.

In its sample, this clonotype was seen a few times. The chain uses TRBV20-1 and TRBJ2-7; either TRBD1 or TRBD2 may supply D (5 bases each). The CDR3 runs 14 residues. Trimming removed 7 bases at V and 3 bases at J, with 19 bases between. The germline V gene has CDR1 DFQATT and CDR2 SNEGSKA (reference sequence). CDR3 in amino acids: CSVPPAGTLYEQYF. CDR3 DNA sequence: TGCAGTGTCCCCCCAGCCGGGACCCTCTACGAGCAGTACTTC.

This clonotype has ten or more counts. The J gene is TRBJ1-1, the V gene TRBV28; D is ambiguous. The V end was cut by 6 bases, the J end by 5 bases, with 4 bases between. Germline CDR1 reads MDHEN; CDR2 reads SYDVKM. The CDR3 loop spans 10 amino acids. Here the CDR3 DNA reads TGTGCCAGCAGCGATACTGAAGCTTTCTTT. Encoded protein: CASSDTEAFF.

This clonotype was detected once. The CDR3 reads CASSLVGGGDTEAFF. The CDR3 region has the DNA TGTGCCAGCAGCTTAGTCGGGGGGGGAGACACTGAAGCTTTCTTT. The gene calls are TRBV11-2 and TRBJ1-1; D is possibly TRBD1 (5 bases). The V end lost 1 base, the J end lost 3 bases, and 12 bases lay between the germline ends. The CDR3 spans 15 residues. Germline CDR1 SGHAT, CDR2 FQNNGV.

This clonotype was observed at least ten times. The V and J genes are TRBV9 and TRBJ2-1; D unresolved. Germline CDR1 SGDLS, CDR2 YYNGEE. The CDR3 runs 11 residues. V was cut by 2 bases and J by 10 bases, with 7 bases left in between. The CDR3: CASSVADEQFF. CDR3 sequence (DNA): TGTGCCAGCAGCGTCGCGGACGAGCAGTTCTTC.

This rearrangement joins TRBV6-1 to TRBJ2-1; 8 bases agree with TRBD1. V lost 6 bases and J lost 7; bases outside the gene matches: 11. Germline V gene sequence: CDR1 MNHNS, CDR2 SASEGT. The length of the CDR3 is 15 residues. The CDR3 nucleotides read TGTGCCAGCAGCCCCAGACAGGGGTATGTGAATGAGCAGTTCTTC. Protein: CASSPRQGYVNEQFF.

The chain joins TRBV6-1 to TRBJ2-1; 10 nucleotides line up with TRBD2. The CDR3 sequence is 15 residues long. Trimming at V came to 8 bases and at J to 5 bases, leaving 9 bases not matched to a gene. Germline loops: CDR1 MNHNS, CDR2 SASEGT. The CDR3 loop reads CASRPRLAGNNEQFF. CDR3 DNA sequence: TGTGCCAGCCGCCCCCGACTAGCGGGTAACAATGAGCAGTTCTTC.